This TCR beta chain was captured in a study of cytomegalovirus exposure and HLA in healthy donors. Study outcomes and limitations: There were three CMV-associated chains whose specificity for CMV antigens was confirmed in vitro. The listing of 150 or so TCR beta chains classed them as cytomegalovirus-associated. A subsequent analysis found that TCR clusters from the first cohort also tended to co-occur in the 90 to 150 validation repertoires, with around 94% of cluster scores above 0.

For this clone: The antigen is not known.

TCRdb keeps only in-frame clones here, not all; method: immunoSEQ multiplex PCR. The profile shows 150,000 to 200,000 clones, around 90% of them singletons. The sequenced sample consisted of PBMCs. The sequence was collected from a man in his late teens or twenties in good health and CMV-seronegative.

CDR3 nucleotide sequence: TGCGCCAGCAGCTTGGTTAGTACAGGGGCTAGCACAGATACGCAGTATTTT. The encoded protein is CASSLVSTGASTDTQYF. The chain joins TRBV5-1 to TRBJ2-3, with 7 bases fitting TRBD1. The CDR3 is 17 amino acids. V dropped 0 bases and J dropped 0; count of bases not matched to a gene: 7. Germline V gene lookup returns CDR1 SGHRS and CDR2 YFSETQ.